These 4 T cell receptor beta chains were all obtained from the same sample, sequenced in a study of blood T cell repertoires in COVID-19. Using immunoSEQ multiplex PCR, the repertoire was profiled, and TCRdb retains in-frame clones only, with some absent. The table shows about 350,000 clones, with around nine tenths occurring only once. Sequenced material: PBMCs or T cells enriched from blood (not recorded which). The receptor source for this set is a woman aged 30 to 39 who had been exposed to COVID-19.

This chain connects TRBV9 to TRBJ2-2; D is perhaps TRBD2 (5 bases). This CDR3 spans 14 amino acids. Trimming left V 0 bases short and J 6 bases short, with 9 bases between. CDR1 and CDR2 from the germline V gene are SGDLS and YYNGEE. The CDR3 DNA follows: TGTGCCAGCAGCGTAGTGGGAGAGGCCGGGGAGCTGTTTTTT. The encoded protein is CASSVVGEAGELFF. Drawing the rest from reference TRBV9 and TRBJ2-2, the complete variable domain is DSGVTQTPKHLITATGQRVTLRCSPRSGDLSVYWYQQSLDQGLQFLIQYYNGEERAKGNILERFSAQQFPDLHSELNLSSLELGDSALYFCASSVVGEAGELFFGEGSRLTVL.

V and J are TRBV3-1 (or the pseudogene TRBV3-2) and TRBJ1-3; TRBD1 is a possible D gene (6 bases). CDR1 is LGHDT and CDR2 is YNNKEL in the germline V gene (reference sequence). CDR3 length equals 14 residues. Trimming removed 6 bases at V and 1 base at J, with 10 bases between. The CDR3 DNA reads TGTGCCAGCAGTCCTCAGGGGTCTGGAAACACCATATATTTT. Translation: CASSPQGSGNTIYF.

The chain has TRBV29-1 and TRBJ2-2, with D perhaps matching TRBD1 (6 bases). The CDR3 has 15 residues. The germline gives CDR1 SQVTM, CDR2 ANQGSEA. Trimming took 7 bases from V and 3 from J, leaving 18 bases between them. CDR3 in DNA: TGCAGCGCCGGGTTTGGGACAATAGACACCGGGGAGCTGTTTTTT. The encoded protein is CSAGFGTIDTGELFF.

The chain carries TRBV27 and TRBJ2-3; a possible D gene is TRBD1 (6 bases). Per the germline V gene, CDR1 is MNHEY and CDR2 is SMNVEV (reference sequence). This CDR3 comprises 15 residues. Trimming left V 4 bases short and J 1 base short, with 12 bases between. Here the CDR3 reads CASSYSGVGTDTQYF. In DNA form, the CDR3 reads TGTGCCAGCAGTTATTCAGGGGTCGGCACAGATACGCAGTATTTT.